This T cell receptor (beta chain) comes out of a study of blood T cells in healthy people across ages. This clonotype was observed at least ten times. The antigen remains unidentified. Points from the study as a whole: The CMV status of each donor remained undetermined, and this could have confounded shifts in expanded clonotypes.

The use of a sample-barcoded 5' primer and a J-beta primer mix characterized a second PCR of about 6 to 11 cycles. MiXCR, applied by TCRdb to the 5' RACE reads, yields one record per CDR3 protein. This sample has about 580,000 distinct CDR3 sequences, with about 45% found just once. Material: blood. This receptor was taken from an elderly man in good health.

The CDR3, as DNA: TGTGCCAGCAGCTACGGAATGGGGGGCTACACCTTC. It yields the protein CASSYGMGGYTF. V usage is TRBV7-9 and J usage is TRBJ1-2; D is unresolved. This CDR3 comprises 12 residues. Germline V gene sequence: CDR1 SEHNR, CDR2 FQNEAQ (reference sequence). Deletions cut 4 bases from V and 8 bases from J, with 11 bases between.